This TCR beta chain emerged from a study of tumor-infiltrating lymphocytes in oesophageal squamous cell carcinoma (dated by TCRdb to 2015 to 2016). This clonotype was counted at least ten times. No cognate antigen has been identified for it. It has no much larger one-base neighbor in the sample; base qualities were not kept. The germline V gene encodes CDR1 SGHAT and CDR2 FQNNGV. The trim is 1 base for V and 11 bases for J, with a gap of 14 bases between the germline ends. CDR3 length: 13 amino acids, cysteine to phenylalanine. Only CDR3 DNA remains: 39 bases, in frame from the first base. The library was generated by PCR. The sequencer listed for this sample is Illumina HiSeq 2000. TCRdb trimmed the raw reads at Q25, called clones with MiXCR and kept productive beta chains. When rows share a CDR3 protein, they turn into one entry using the most common DNA and genes. The sample table lists 15,000 to 20,000 distinct CDR3 sequences, about 40% of them with a count of one. The ten largest clones represent about 38% of the sample.

The V and J genes are TRBV11-2 and TRBJ2-5; the D gene may be TRBD1 or TRBD2, since each aligns over 6 bases. The TCR comes from a female donor with esophageal squamous cell carcinoma. Sequenced material: blood. The nucleotide sequence reads TGTGCCAGCAGCTTAGTCAGGGGACGGGAGCAGTACTTC. This encodes CASSLVRGREQYF.